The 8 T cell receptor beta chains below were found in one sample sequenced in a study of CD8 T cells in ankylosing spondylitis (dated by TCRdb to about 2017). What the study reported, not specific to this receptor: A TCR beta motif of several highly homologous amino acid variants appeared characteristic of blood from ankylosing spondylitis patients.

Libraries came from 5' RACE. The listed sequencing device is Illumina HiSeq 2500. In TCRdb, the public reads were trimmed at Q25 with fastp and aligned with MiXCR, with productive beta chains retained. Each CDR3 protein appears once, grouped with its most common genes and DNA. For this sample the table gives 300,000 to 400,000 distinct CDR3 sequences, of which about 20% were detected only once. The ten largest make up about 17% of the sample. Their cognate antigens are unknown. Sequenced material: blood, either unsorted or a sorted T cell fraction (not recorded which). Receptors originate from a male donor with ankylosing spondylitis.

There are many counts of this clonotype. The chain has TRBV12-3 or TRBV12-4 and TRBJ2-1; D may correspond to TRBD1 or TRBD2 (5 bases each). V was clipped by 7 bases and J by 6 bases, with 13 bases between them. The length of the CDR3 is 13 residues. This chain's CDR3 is CASIIGEINEQFF. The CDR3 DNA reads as TGTGCCAGCATCATAGGGGAGATCAATGAGCAGTTCTTC.

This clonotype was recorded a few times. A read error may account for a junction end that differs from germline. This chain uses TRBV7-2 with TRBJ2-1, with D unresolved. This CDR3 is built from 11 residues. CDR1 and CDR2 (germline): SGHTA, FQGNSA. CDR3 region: CASSLYKEQFF. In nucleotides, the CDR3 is TGTGCCAGCAGCTTGTACAAGGAGCAGTTCTTC.

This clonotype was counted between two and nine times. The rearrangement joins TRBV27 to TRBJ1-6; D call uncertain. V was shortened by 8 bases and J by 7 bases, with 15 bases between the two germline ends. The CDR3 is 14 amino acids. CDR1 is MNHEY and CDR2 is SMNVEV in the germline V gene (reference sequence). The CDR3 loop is CASGLGERNSPLHF. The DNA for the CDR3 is TGTGCCAGCGGTCTCGGGGAGCGGAATTCACCCCTCCACTTT.

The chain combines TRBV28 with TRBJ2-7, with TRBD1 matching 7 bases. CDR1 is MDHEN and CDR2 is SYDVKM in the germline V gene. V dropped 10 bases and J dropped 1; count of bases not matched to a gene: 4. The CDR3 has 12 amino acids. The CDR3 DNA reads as TGTGCCACCTTGACAGGGTCCTACGAGCAGTACTTC. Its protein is CATLTGSYEQYF.

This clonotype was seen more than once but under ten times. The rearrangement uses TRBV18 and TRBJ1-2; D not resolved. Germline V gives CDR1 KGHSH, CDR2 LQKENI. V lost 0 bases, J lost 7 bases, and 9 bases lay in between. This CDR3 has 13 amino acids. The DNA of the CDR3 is TGTGCCAGCTCACCACCGGATACCATTGGCTACACCTTC. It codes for CASSPPDTIGYTF.

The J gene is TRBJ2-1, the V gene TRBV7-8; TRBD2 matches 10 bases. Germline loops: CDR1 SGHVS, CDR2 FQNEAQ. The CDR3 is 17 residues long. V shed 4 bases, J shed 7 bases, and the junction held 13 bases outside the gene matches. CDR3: CASSSGRLAGAGNEQFF. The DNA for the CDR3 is TGTGCCAGCAGCTCCGGTAGGCTAGCGGGAGCGGGGAATGAGCAGTTCTTC.

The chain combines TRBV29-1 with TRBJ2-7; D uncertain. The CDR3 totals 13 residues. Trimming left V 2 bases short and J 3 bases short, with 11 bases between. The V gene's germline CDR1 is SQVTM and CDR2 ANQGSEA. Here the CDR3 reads CSVEKGLGYEQYF. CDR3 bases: TGCAGCGTTGAAAAAGGATTAGGCTACGAGCAGTACTTC.

The CDR3 region has the DNA TGTGCCAGCAGCCGAACGGACGGCGAGCAGTACTTC. Translation gives CASSRTDGEQYF. The rearrangement links TRBV14 to TRBJ2-7; no clear D gene. The CDR3 sequence is 12 residues long. The germline V gene has CDR1 SGHDN and CDR2 FVKESK. V lost 4 bases to trimming and J lost 6 bases, with 10 bases between them. The full variable domain, in which reference TRBV14 and TRBJ2-7 provide the parts outside the CDR3, is EAGVTQFPSHSVIEKGQTVTLRCDPISGHDNLYWYRRVMGKEIKFLLHFVKESKQDESGMPNNRFLAERTGGTYSTLKVQPAELEDSGVYFCASSRTDGEQYFGPGTRLTVT.